This T cell receptor (beta chain) was recorded in a study of cytomegalovirus exposure and HLA in healthy donors. The CDR3 runs to 13 residues. Germline V lookup: CDR1 MNHNY, CDR2 SVGAGI (reference sequence). The V end was cut by 2 bases, the J end by 4 bases, with 6 bases between. Primers: 60 Vbeta forward and 13 Jbeta reverse. Repertoires were generated with immunoSEQ multiplex PCR, while TCRdb's copy carries only in-frame clones and drops some. The sample carries roughly 90,000 clones, 65% to 75% recorded once. This sequence joins TRBV6-6 and TRBJ1-3; D is uncertain. Sequencing was carried out using PBMCs. The TCR originated in a man aged 30-40 years in good health and CMV-seropositive. The CDR3 here is CASSYAKGNTIYF. CDR3 sequence (DNA): TGTGCCAGCAGTTACGCGAAGGGAAACACCATATATTTT.